The 3 T cell receptor beta chains reported below all come from one sample, sequenced in a study of response to subunit inactivated influenza vaccine. Each CDR3 protein is one row after TCRdb ran MiXCR on the RT-PCR reads. The table has 400,000 to 550,000 distinct CDR3 sequences, approximately 24% seen once; the top ten hold 1.5% to 2%. The sample was CD4+ T cells sorted from PBMCs, taken roughly 5 days after vaccination. These receptors originate from a man in his forties or fifties who received an inactivated influenza vaccine.

CDR3 nucleotides: TGTGCCAGCAGCTTAGGATATCGAAATGATGGCGGACGCCGCTCTGGGGCCAACGTCCTGACTTTC. Translating gives CASSLGYRNDGGRRSGANVLTF. The chain carries TRBV11-3 and TRBJ2-6; D not resolved. Per germline, CDR1 SGHNT and CDR2 YENEEA. Trimming removed 1 base at V and 0 bases at J, with 25 bases between. This CDR3 spans 22 amino acids.

This clonotype turned up a few times. The rearrangement uses TRBV20-1 and TRBJ2-1; 7 nucleotides match TRBD2. The length of the CDR3 is 15 residues. The V and J ends lost 6 bases and 8 bases, in that order; junction bases with no gene match: 16. The germline gives CDR1 DFQATT, CDR2 SNEGSKA (reference sequence). CDR3 sequence (DNA): TGCAGTGCAAGGGGAACTAGCGCCCTCGGCCATGAGCAGTTCTTC. Its protein is CSARGTSALGHEQFF.

V and J are TRBV5-1 and TRBJ2-7; TRBD2 matches at 7 bases. V was clipped by 0 bases and J by 0 bases; unmatched bases: 3. The CDR3 spans 15 residues. Germline V gene sequence: CDR1 SGHRS, CDR2 YFSETQ. The CDR3 here is CASSLVGGVSYEQYF. In nucleotides, the CDR3 is TGCGCCAGCAGCTTGGTGGGGGGGGTCTCCTACGAGCAGTACTTC.